The next 27 T cell receptor beta chains were all read from a single sample in a study of identical twins. TCRdb redid the calling of the 5' RACE reads with MiXCR, one entry per CDR3 protein. Here the sample spans around 670,000 distinct CDR3 sequences, less than 7% being singletons. Sequences were obtained from naive T cells sorted from blood. The receptors derive from a man aged 18 to 30 in good health.

Many counts were recorded for this clonotype. This chain uses TRBV15 with TRBJ1-5, with D perhaps matching TRBD1 (6 bases). There are 17 residues in the CDR3. V was trimmed by 4 bases and J by 0 bases, leaving 16 bases between them. Per germline, CDR1 LNHNV and CDR2 YYDKDF (reference sequence). CDR3 nucleotides: TGTGCCACCAGCACTAGGGGGATAGTCTATAGCAATCAGCCCCAGCATTTT. As protein: CATSTRGIVYSNQPQHF.

This clonotype showed up many times. CDR3 in amino acids: CSALPARDGNTEAFF. DNA for the CDR3: TGCAGTGCTCTACCCGCCAGGGATGGGAACACTGAAGCTTTCTTT. The chain couples TRBV20-1 to TRBJ1-1, with a possible D match to TRBD1 (5 bases). Trimming removed 5 bases from V and 1 base from J, with 17 bases in between. The CDR3 has 15 amino acids. CDR1 DFQATT and CDR2 SNEGSKA come from the germline V gene (reference sequence).

This clonotype was counted ten times or more. Here the CDR3 reads CASSLGQQNTEAFF. CDR3 DNA: TGCGCCAGCAGCCTGGGACAGCAGAACACTGAAGCTTTCTTT. The V call is TRBV5-1, the J call TRBJ1-1; the match to TRBD1 covers 7 bases. J was trimmed by 1 base and V by 4 bases; bases with no gene match: 4. Germline V gene data show CDR1 as SGHRS and CDR2 as YFSETQ. The CDR3 consists of 14 residues.

This clonotype was detected many times. The rearrangement joins TRBV4-2 to TRBJ2-7, with D possibly matching TRBD1 (6 bases). Trimming removed 3 bases at V and 0 bases at J, with 12 bases between. The CDR3 length is 15 residues. Germline V lookup: CDR1 LGHNA, CDR2 YNFKEQ. The CDR3 here is CASSQFRDNSYEQYF. The CDR3, as DNA: TGTGCCAGCAGCCAGTTCCGGGACAACTCCTACGAGCAGTACTTC.

This sequence joins TRBV3-1 and TRBJ2-1; 10 bases line up with TRBD2. Germline loops: CDR1 LGHDT, CDR2 YNNKEL (reference sequence). V lost 5 bases to trimming and J lost 5 bases; unmatched junction nucleotides: 3. The CDR3 spans 14 residues. CDR3 nucleotide sequence: TGTGCCAGCAGCGAACTAGCGGGGCACAATGAGCAGTTCTTC. Residues: CASSELAGHNEQFF.

The CDR3 region is CASLEGGTDYSNQPQHF. CDR3 DNA: TGTGCCAGCCTCGAGGGCGGGACGGACTATAGCAATCAGCCCCAGCATTTT. The rearrangement uses TRBV19 and TRBJ1-5; perhaps TRBD1 as D (5 bases). Germline assignment: CDR1 LNHDA and CDR2 SQIVND (reference sequence). CDR3 length: 17 amino acids. The V and J ends lost 9 bases and 0 bases respectively, with 21 bases between them.

This clonotype was detected a few times. The chain has TRBV20-1 and TRBJ2-6; D gene ambiguous. This CDR3 region has 13 residues. Trimming removed 5 bases at V and 0 bases at J, with 5 bases between. The germline V gene has CDR1 DFQATT and CDR2 SNEGSKA (reference sequence). For the CDR3, the DNA is TGCAGTGCTGAGAACTCTGGGGCCAACGTCCTGACTTTC. This translates into CSAENSGANVLTF.

The chain joins TRBV5-1 to TRBJ2-3, with D perhaps matching TRBD1 or TRBD2 (7 bases each). This CDR3 is 18 amino acids long. Germline lookup yields CDR1 SGHRS and CDR2 YFSETQ. V lost 3 bases and J lost 2, with 22 bases in between. This CDR3 reads CASSSRQGSSGTTDTQYF. The CDR3 coding sequence is TGCGCCAGCAGCTCAAGACAGGGATCTAGCGGCACCACAGATACGCAGTATTTT.

The sample holds many counts of this clonotype. The genes are TRBV20-1 and TRBJ1-6, with D perhaps TRBD1 (5 bases). The CDR3 has 13 amino acids. V was cut by 6 bases and J by 11 bases, with 17 bases left in between. Per the germline V gene, CDR1 is DFQATT and CDR2 is SNEGSKA (reference sequence). CDR3 DNA: TGCAGTGCGAGAATATTGGGGGGGACACCCCTCCACTTT. It specifies CSARILGGTPLHF.

This clonotype was recorded a few times. The rearrangement uses TRBV2 and TRBJ1-5, with D tentatively TRBD1 (5 bases). Per the germline V gene, CDR1 is SNHLY and CDR2 is FYNNEI. Between the trimmed V and J ends, which lost 8 bases and 6 bases, there was a span of 14 bases. This CDR3 is 13 amino acids long. The DNA for the CDR3 is TGTGCCAGCGGTAAAGGGGAGAGTCAGCCCCAGCATTTT. Protein: CASGKGESQPQHF.

This chain links TRBV7-9 with TRBJ1-4, with TRBD1 matching over 9 bases. The CDR3 is 14 residues long. Germline lookup yields CDR1 SEHNR and CDR2 FQNEAQ (reference sequence). The J segment lost 4 bases and the V segment lost 6 bases, leaving 3 bases of the junction unmatched. The CDR3 spells CASRVDRGNEKLFF. For the CDR3, the DNA is TGTGCCAGCAGGGTGGACAGGGGTAATGAAAAACTGTTTTTT.

Ten or more counts support this clonotype. V gene TRBV29-1 combines with J gene TRBJ2-5; weak D call: TRBD1 (5 bases). CDR3 length: 13 amino acids. V shed 0 bases and J shed 7 bases, with 12 bases lying between them. The germline V gene has CDR1 SQVTM and CDR2 ANQGSEA. CDR3 DNA sequence: TGCAGCGTTGAAGATCAACAGGACCCGACCCAGTACTTC. The encoded protein is CSVEDQQDPTQYF.

Many counts were recorded for this clonotype. The chain couples TRBV2 to TRBJ2-2, with unresolved D. V lost 7 bases, J lost 7 bases, and 10 bases lay in between. Germline V gives CDR1 SNHLY, CDR2 FYNNEI. This CDR3 has 12 residues. CDR3 sequence (DNA): TGTGCCAGCAATCCCCTTGGCGGGGAGCTGTTTTTT. Its translation: CASNPLGGELFF.

This clonotype was counted at least ten times. The genes are TRBV12-3 or TRBV12-4 and TRBJ2-2; D remains unclear. V was trimmed by 5 bases and J by 5 bases, leaving 9 bases between them. The CDR3 extends over 13 amino acids. The CDR3 is CASSQQTTGELFF. As DNA, the CDR3 is TGTGCCAGCAGTCAACAGACTACCGGGGAGCTGTTTTTT.

This clonotype was recorded a few times. The chain has TRBV19 and TRBJ1-2, with 7 bases that match TRBD1. This CDR3 contains 15 residues. V lost 6 bases to trimming and J lost 3 bases; unmatched junction nucleotides: 10. Per germline, CDR1 LNHDA and CDR2 SQIVND (reference sequence). As DNA, the CDR3 is TGTGCCAGTAGCAGAACGACAGGGAGGGACTATGGCTACACCTTC. Encoded protein: CASSRTTGRDYGYTF.

This rearrangement joins TRBV27 to TRBJ2-3; perhaps TRBD1 as D (6 bases). The CDR3 length is 14 residues. Germline V gene sequence: CDR1 MNHEY, CDR2 SMNVEV (reference sequence). Trimming shortened V by 7 bases and J by 1 base, and 12 bases separated the two germline ends. CDR3 in DNA: TGTGCCAGCACTTGGGGGCGCGGCACAGATACGCAGTATTTT. It yields the protein CASTWGRGTDTQYF.

The chain links TRBV18 to TRBJ2-7; 8 bases line up with TRBD2. Germline V gene data show CDR1 as KGHSH and CDR2 as LQKENI. The CDR3 is 14 residues long. The V and J ends lost 8 bases and 2 bases, in that order; junction bases with no gene match: 8. CDR3 amino acids: CASPLAGRAYEQYF. The CDR3 bases are TGTGCCAGCCCATTAGCGGGAAGAGCCTACGAGCAGTACTTC. Filled out from reference TRBV18 and TRBJ2-7, the complete variable domain reads NAGVMQNPRHLVRRRGQEARLRCSPMKGHSHVYWYRQLPEEGLKFMVYLQKENIIDESGMPKERFSAEFPKEGPSILRIQQVVRGDSAAYFCASPLAGRAYEQYFGPGTRLTVT.

This clonotype was recorded at least ten times. V gene TRBV29-1 combines with J gene TRBJ1-1; TRBD1 matches 7 bases. Trimming at V came to 6 bases and at J to 7 bases, leaving 8 bases not matched to a gene. CDR1 SQVTM and CDR2 ANQGSEA come from the germline V gene. CDR3 length: 12 amino acids. As DNA, the CDR3 is TGCAGCGTCGGGACAGCGGGATATGAAGCTTTCTTT. Its translation: CSVGTAGYEAFF. The full variable domain, with the rest looked up from reference TRBV29-1 and TRBJ1-1, is SAVISQKPSRDICQRGTSLTIQCQVDSQVTMMFWYRQQPGQSLTLIATANQGSEATYESGFVIDKFPISRPNLTFSTLTVSNMSPEDSSIYLCSVGTAGYEAFFGQGTRLTVV.

This clonotype was counted at least ten times. The V call is TRBV7-2, the J call TRBJ1-3; D unclear. CDR1 SGHTA and CDR2 FQGNSA come from the germline V gene. V was pared by 5 bases and J by 0 bases, with 11 bases between. CDR3 size: 15 residues. The CDR3 spells CASSLRLHSGNTIYF. The CDR3 region has the DNA TGTGCCAGCAGCCTTAGACTGCACTCTGGAAACACCATATATTTT.

This clonotype was counted at least ten times. Here the CDR3 reads CASSSEGQGIYEQYF. DNA of the CDR3: TGTGCCAGCAGCTCCGAGGGACAGGGGATCTACGAGCAGTACTTC. The chain recombines TRBV7-9 with TRBJ2-7, with 10 bases identical to TRBD1. The germline V gene encodes CDR1 SEHNR and CDR2 FQNEAQ (reference sequence). V lost 4 bases, J lost 3 bases, and 6 bases stayed unmatched. This CDR3 is built from 15 residues. The whole variable domain, filled in from reference TRBV7-9 and TRBJ2-7, reads DTGVSQNPRHKITKRGQNVTFRCDPISEHNRLYWYRQTLGQGPEFLTYFQNEAQLEKSRLLSDRFSAERPKGSFSTLEIQRTEQGDSAMYLCASSSEGQGIYEQYFGPGTRLTVT.

This clonotype was found a few times. The V call is TRBV29-1, the J call TRBJ1-2; tentative D call: TRBD1 (5 bases). The V gene's germline CDR1 is SQVTM and CDR2 ANQGSEA. The CDR3 runs to 13 residues. Trimming left V 6 bases short and J 0 bases short, with 11 bases between. The CDR3 DNA sequence: TGCAGCGTGCAGGGACCCACTAACTATGGCTACACCTTC. Amino acids: CSVQGPTNYGYTF.

This clonotype was seen repeatedly, ten times or more. The chain combines TRBV12-3 or TRBV12-4 with TRBJ2-2; D call uncertain. This CDR3 has 15 residues. The V end lost 6 bases, the J end lost 4 bases, and 15 bases lay between the germline ends. CDR3 loop: CASRPKGRVTGELFF. CDR3 DNA: TGTGCCAGCAGGCCTAAAGGAAGGGTCACCGGGGAGCTGTTTTTT.

The chain couples TRBV12-3 or TRBV12-4 to TRBJ1-5, with D possibly being TRBD1 (5 bases). The CDR3 length is 15 residues. V dropped 3 bases and J dropped 0 bases, with 9 bases sitting between them. The CDR3 DNA reads TGTGCCAGCAGTTTCAGGGAACATAGCAATCAGCCCCAGCATTTT. This gives the protein CASSFREHSNQPQHF.

This clonotype was detected many times. The chain is built from TRBV5-1 and TRBJ1-1; 10 positions agree with TRBD1. The V and J ends lost 0 bases and 1 base, in that order; junction bases with no gene match: 6. Germline values: CDR1 SGHRS, CDR2 YFSETQ. The CDR3 is 17 amino acids. CDR3 nucleotides: TGCGCCAGCAGCTTGGGACAGGGGGCCCCAAAGAACACTGAAGCTTTCTTT. As protein: CASSLGQGAPKNTEAFF.

This clonotype was counted between two and nine times. The chain joins TRBV29-1 to TRBJ2-4; D is unclear. The V end was cut by 3 bases, the J end by 9 bases, with 12 bases between. The V gene's germline CDR1 is SQVTM and CDR2 ANQGSEA. The CDR3 loop spans 12 amino acids. CDR3 in DNA: TGCAGCGTTGAGGAGACAAAGGGCATTCAGTACTTC. This sequence encodes CSVEETKGIQYF.

This rearrangement joins TRBV15 to TRBJ2-3; D possibly uses TRBD1 or TRBD2 (5 bases each). V shed 3 bases and J shed 3 bases, with 10 bases lying between them. The CDR3 consists of 14 residues. Germline loops: CDR1 LNHNV, CDR2 YYDKDF (reference sequence). The CDR3 nucleotides are TGTGCCACCAGCAGGGGGGATCTAACAGATACGCAGTATTTT. This encodes CATSRGDLTDTQYF.

This rearrangement joins TRBV5-1 to TRBJ2-5; TRBD1 aligns across 12 bases. Germline-derived CDR1 and CDR2 are SGHRS and YFSETQ. CDR3 length: 15 residues. The V and J ends lost 5 bases and 4 bases, in that order; junction bases with no gene match: 6. The CDR3 spells CASRQPGQGAETQYF. The CDR3 DNA reads TGCGCCAGCAGACAACCGGGACAGGGGGCAGAGACCCAGTACTTC.